These 22 T cell receptor beta chains came from one sample sequenced in a study of shared clonotypes between healthy human individuals. Naive CD8 isolation took CD45RO-negative cells positively selected for CCR7 and excluded terminally differentiated effector memory CD45RA+ cells. TCRdb's copy holds only in-frame clones and misses some; the assay was immunoSEQ multiplex PCR. The sample lists roughly 2,000,000 clones; about 93% were seen once. Sequencing was carried out using naive CD8+ T cells from PBMCs. These receptors came from a man aged 18 to 29 in good health. Some clones in this sample may be carry-over from other donors' samples.

The V gene is TRBV7-8, the J gene TRBJ2-7; 8 nucleotides line up with TRBD2. CDR1 is SGHVS, CDR2 FQNEAQ, per germline. The CDR3 loop spans 15 amino acids. With 8 bases clipped from V and 3 bases from J, the junction kept 12 bases outside the gene matches. This CDR3 reads CASGQRERNFYEQYF. In nucleotides, the CDR3 is TGTGCCAGCGGACAGCGGGAGCGGAACTTCTACGAGCAGTACTTC.

This clone occurred once. The chain recombines TRBV7-8 with TRBJ1-1, with TRBD1 matching 7 bases. The length of the CDR3 is 14 residues. Unmatched junction bases numbered 8, after V lost 3 bases and J lost 7 bases. Germline CDR1 and CDR2: SGHVS and FQNEAQ. In nucleotides, the CDR3 is TGTGCCAGCAGCTTTGGACCCAGGGGGAGTGAAGCTTTCTTT. It codes for CASSFGPRGSEAFF.

The sample holds a few counts of this clone. Other DNA sequences within the sample encode an identical CDR3. The gene calls are TRBV29-1 and TRBJ1-1; TRBD1 aligns across 8 bases. CDR1 SQVTM and CDR2 ANQGSEA come from the germline V gene. There are 12 residues in the CDR3. Unmatched junction bases numbered 4, after V lost 6 bases and J lost 4 bases. CDR3 sequence: CSVGTGGTEAFF. The CDR3 coding sequence is TGCAGCGTCGGAACAGGGGGCACTGAAGCTTTCTTT.

A remark on this clone: Other DNA sequences in this sample translate to the same CDR3. This chain links TRBV19 with TRBJ1-1; D is perhaps TRBD1 (5 bases). Germline CDR1 is LNHDA and CDR2 is SQIVND (reference sequence). The CDR3 length is 13 residues. V dropped 3 bases and J dropped 3 bases, with 8 bases sitting between them. The CDR3 loop is CASSIGGDTEAFF. The CDR3 DNA reads as TGTGCCAGTAGTATCGGGGGAGACACTGAAGCTTTCTTT.

The CDR3: CASSIPSFSEQYF. The CDR3 region has the DNA TGTGCCAGCAGTATCCCGTCTTTTAGCGAGCAGTACTTC. The chain recombines TRBV28 with TRBJ2-7; D is unresolved. The CDR3 has 13 amino acids. Germline V gene sequence: CDR1 MDHEN, CDR2 SYDVKM. Trimming stripped 5 bases from V and 6 bases from J, with 14 bases between.

The gene calls are TRBV27 and TRBJ2-3, with D perhaps TRBD2 (6 bases). There are 15 residues in the CDR3. Between the trimmed V and J ends, which lost 2 bases and 2 bases, there was a span of 11 bases. Looked up from germline, CDR1 is MNHEY and CDR2 is SMNVEV (reference sequence). The CDR3: CASSLSGRYTDTQYF. The CDR3 DNA follows: TGTGCCAGCAGTTTAAGCGGGCGCTACACAGATACGCAGTATTTT.

With regard to this clone: Other nucleotide sequences in the sample specify the same CDR3. The V and J genes are TRBV10-3 and TRBJ2-1; TRBD2 matches at 14 bases. The germline V gene has CDR1 ENHRY and CDR2 SYGVKD. J gave up 2 bases and V 2 bases, and 2 bases lay outside the gene matches. The CDR3 has 17 residues. The CDR3 nucleotides are TGTGCCATCAGTGAGCGACTAGCGGGAGGGCCCTACAATGAGCAGTTCTTC. It codes for CAISERLAGGPYNEQFF.

The CDR3, as DNA: TGCGCCAGCAGCCAATACAGGAGTTCTGGAAACACCATATATTTT. Translation gives CASSQYRSSGNTIYF. The rearrangement joins TRBV4-1 to TRBJ1-3, with D tentatively TRBD1 (5 bases). The CDR3 runs to 15 residues. CDR1 MGHRA and CDR2 YSYEKL come from the germline V gene. V lost 2 bases and J 1 base, leaving 9 bases between the germline ends.

This clone showed up just once. The V and J genes are TRBV5-5 and TRBJ2-2; 10 nucleotides line up with TRBD1. Germline CDR1 and CDR2: SGHKS and YYEKEE (reference sequence). V gave up 0 bases and J gave up 7 bases; unmatched junction bases: 9. This CDR3 spans 17 amino acids. The CDR3 nucleotides read TGTGCCAGCAGCTTGGATGACAGGGGGCGCGAAAACGGGGAGCTGTTTTTT. It codes for CASSLDDRGRENGELFF.

The chain joins TRBV9 to TRBJ2-7; no clear D. The CDR3 sequence is 15 residues long. Germline V CDR1 and CDR2: SGDLS, YYNGEE. V shed 4 bases and J shed 1 base, with 15 bases lying between them. CDR3 region: CASSPGPSASYEQYF. The DNA of the CDR3 is TGTGCCAGCAGCCCTGGGCCTAGTGCTTCCTACGAGCAGTACTTC.

V and J are TRBV28 and TRBJ2-1; D assignment may be TRBD1 or TRBD2 (5 bases each). The CDR3 extends over 15 amino acids. Germline assignment: CDR1 MDHEN and CDR2 SYDVKM. Trimming left V 4 bases short and J 9 bases short, with 19 bases between. In DNA form, the CDR3 reads TGTGCCAGCAGTTCCATCCGGGACCTGACCGCTGAGCAGTTCTTC. It yields the protein CASSSIRDLTAEQFF.

The V gene is TRBV4-2, the J gene TRBJ1-2; D might be TRBD1 (5 bases). The CDR3 totals 16 residues. Germline assignment: CDR1 LGHNA and CDR2 YNFKEQ. Trimming stripped 0 bases from V and 3 bases from J, with 14 bases between. The DNA of the CDR3 is TGTGCCAGCAGCCAAGAAGAGGGGTCCTCTTACTATGGCTACACCTTC. Translated: CASSQEEGSSYYGYTF.

This clone was recorded once. The chain combines TRBV6-5 with TRBJ1-5; D may be TRBD1 (5 bases). V dropped 6 bases and J dropped 1 base, with 10 bases sitting between them. Germline V gives CDR1 MNHEY, CDR2 SVGAGI. The CDR3 spans 14 residues. The CDR3 DNA is TGTGCCAGCAGCACTCGACAGAGCAATCAGCCCCAGCATTTT. It is translated as CASSTRQSNQPQHF.

The rearrangement uses TRBV19 and TRBJ1-5, with D perhaps matching TRBD1 (6 bases). Germline CDR1 reads LNHDA; CDR2 reads SQIVND (reference sequence). This CDR3 region has 13 residues. The V and J ends lost 9 bases and 7 bases respectively, with 16 bases between them. As DNA, the CDR3 is TGTGCCAGCGGTTACAGGGAAGGACAGCCCCAGCATTTT. Translated, it gives CASGYREGQPQHF. Full variable domain (remainder filled in from reference TRBV19 and TRBJ1-5): DGGITQSPKYLFRKEGQNVTLSCEQNLNHDAMYWYRQDPGQGLRLIYYSQIVNDFQKGDIAEGYSVSREKKESFPLTVTSAQKNPTAFYLCASGYREGQPQHFGDGTRLSIL.

The V and J genes are TRBV27 and TRBJ2-7; 7 bases are a match to TRBD1. From germline, CDR1 is MNHEY and CDR2 SMNVEV (reference sequence). The V segment lost 3 bases and the J segment 6 bases; nucleotides outside the gene matches: 11. This CDR3 spans 15 amino acids. The CDR3 coding sequence is TGTGCCAGCAGTTTCGGGACAGCCTCTGGGGGCGAGCAGTACTTC. Protein product: CASSFGTASGGEQYF.

This chain uses TRBV6-5 with TRBJ2-2; D ambiguous. CDR1 is MNHEY, CDR2 SVGAGI, per germline. The CDR3 extends over 13 amino acids. V lost 0 bases, J lost 7 bases, and 6 bases lay in between. The CDR3 region has the DNA TGTGCCAGCAGTTACTCGCGGCTCGGGGAGCTGTTTTTT. It is translated as CASSYSRLGELFF.

The rearrangement uses TRBV12-1 and TRBJ1-3; TRBD1 is taken as the D call from the table, unchecked against the DNA. TRBV12-1 is an annotated pseudogene. This CDR3 region has 21 residues. CDR3 region: CASSFAKQGKNQQHSGNTIYF. For the CDR3, the DNA is TGTGCCAGCAGCTTTGCCAAGCAGGGCAAGAACCAGCAGCACTCTGGAAACACCATATATTTT.

The chain links TRBV2 to TRBJ2-7, with 15 bases fitting TRBD2. J was trimmed by 0 bases and V by 4 bases; bases with no gene match: 7. CDR3 length: 18 amino acids. Germline CDR1 SNHLY, CDR2 FYNNEI. CDR3 nucleotide sequence: TGTGCCAGCAGTGGCGGACTAGCGGGAGGGATCTTCTCCTACGAGCAGTACTTC. Its protein is CASSGGLAGGIFSYEQYF.

The chain employs TRBV6-1 and TRBJ2-3, with 10 bases lining up with TRBD2. After removal of 10 bases from V and 0 bases from J, the junction contained 4 bases not matched to a gene. CDR3 size: 14 residues. Germline CDR1 is MNHNS and CDR2 is SASEGT. The CDR3 region has the DNA TGTGCCAACTCACTAGCGGGGAGCACAGATACGCAGTATTTT. Its protein product is CANSLAGSTDTQYF.

This chain uses TRBV28 with TRBJ2-7; D possibly corresponds to TRBD2 (5 bases). The CDR3 totals 13 residues. From germline, CDR1 is MDHEN and CDR2 SYDVKM. The V end was cut by 8 bases, the J end by 0 bases, with 11 bases between. The CDR3 coding sequence is TGTGCCAGCCGTGAGGGTAGCTCCTACGAGCAGTACTTC. Amino acids: CASREGSSYEQYF.

The V and J genes are TRBV15 and TRBJ2-7; D perhaps matches TRBD2 (5 bases). V was shortened by 6 bases and J by 1 base, with 16 bases between the two germline ends. This CDR3 region has 15 residues. Germline CDR1 is LNHNV and CDR2 is YYDKDF (reference sequence). CDR3 residues: CATRDPLDPSYEQYF. The CDR3, as DNA: TGTGCCACCAGGGATCCACTAGACCCTTCCTACGAGCAGTACTTC.

The chain uses TRBV2 and TRBJ2-7; 7 bases line up with TRBD1. V lost 6 bases, J lost 4 bases, and 3 bases stayed unmatched. Germline-derived CDR1 and CDR2 are SNHLY and FYNNEI. This CDR3 spans 12 amino acids. The CDR3 spells CASRETGYEQYF. CDR3 DNA: TGTGCCAGCAGGGAGACAGGGTACGAGCAGTACTTC.